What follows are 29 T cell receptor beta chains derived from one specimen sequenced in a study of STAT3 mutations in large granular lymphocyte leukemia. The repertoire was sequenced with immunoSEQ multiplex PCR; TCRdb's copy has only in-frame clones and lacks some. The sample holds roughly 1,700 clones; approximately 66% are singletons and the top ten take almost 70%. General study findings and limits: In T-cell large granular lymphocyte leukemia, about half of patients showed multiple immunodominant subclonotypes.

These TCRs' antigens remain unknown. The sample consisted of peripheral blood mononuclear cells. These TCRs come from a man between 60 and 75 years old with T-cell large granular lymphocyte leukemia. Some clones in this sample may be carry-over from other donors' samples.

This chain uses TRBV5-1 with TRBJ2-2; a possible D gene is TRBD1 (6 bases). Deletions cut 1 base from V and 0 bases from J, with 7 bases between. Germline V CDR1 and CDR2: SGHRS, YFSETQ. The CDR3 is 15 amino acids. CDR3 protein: CASSLQGTNTGELFF. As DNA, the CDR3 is TGCGCCAGCAGCTTGCAGGGGACGAACACCGGGGAGCTGTTTTTT.

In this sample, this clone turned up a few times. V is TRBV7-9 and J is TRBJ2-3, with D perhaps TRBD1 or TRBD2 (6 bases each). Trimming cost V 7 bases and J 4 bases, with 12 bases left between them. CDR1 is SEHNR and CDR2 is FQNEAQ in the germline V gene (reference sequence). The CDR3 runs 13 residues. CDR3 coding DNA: TGTGCCAGCACCCCCCGGGGGCCAGATACGCAGTATTTT. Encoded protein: CASTPRGPDTQYF.

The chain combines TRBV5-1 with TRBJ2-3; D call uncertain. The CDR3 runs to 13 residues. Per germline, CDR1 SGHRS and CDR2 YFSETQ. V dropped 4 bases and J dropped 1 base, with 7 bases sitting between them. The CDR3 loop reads CASSPGGTDTQYF. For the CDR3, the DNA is TGCGCCAGCAGCCCTGGAGGCACAGATACGCAGTATTTT. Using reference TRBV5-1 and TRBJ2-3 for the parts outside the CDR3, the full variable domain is KAGVTQTPRYLIKTRGQQVTLSCSPISGHRSVSWYQQTPGQGLQFLFEYFSETQRNKGNFPGRFSGRQFSNSRSEMNVSTLELGDSALYLCASSPGGTDTQYFGPGTRLTVL.

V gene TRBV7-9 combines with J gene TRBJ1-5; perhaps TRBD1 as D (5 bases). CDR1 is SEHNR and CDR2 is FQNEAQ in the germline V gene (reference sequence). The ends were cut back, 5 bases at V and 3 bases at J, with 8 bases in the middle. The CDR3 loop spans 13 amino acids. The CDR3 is CASSLRVNQPQHF. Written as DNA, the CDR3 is TGTGCCAGCAGCCTCAGGGTCAATCAGCCCCAGCATTTT.

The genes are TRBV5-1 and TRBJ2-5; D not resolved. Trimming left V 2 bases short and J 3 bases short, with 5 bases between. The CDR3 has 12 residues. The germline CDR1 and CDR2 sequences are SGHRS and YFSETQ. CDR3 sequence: CASSLDKETQYF. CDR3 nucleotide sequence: TGCGCCAGCAGCTTAGATAAAGAGACCCAGTACTTC.

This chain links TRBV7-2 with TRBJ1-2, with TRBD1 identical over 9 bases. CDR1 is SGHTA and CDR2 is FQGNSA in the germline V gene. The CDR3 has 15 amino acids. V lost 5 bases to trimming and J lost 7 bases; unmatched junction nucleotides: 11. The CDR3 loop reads CASSPQGQGWAGYTF. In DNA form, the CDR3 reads TGTGCCAGCAGCCCCCAAGGACAGGGGTGGGCTGGCTACACCTTC.

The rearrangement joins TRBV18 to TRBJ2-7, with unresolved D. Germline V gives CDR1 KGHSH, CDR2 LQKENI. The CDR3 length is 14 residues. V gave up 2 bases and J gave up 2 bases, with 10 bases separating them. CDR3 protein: CASSPTVSAYEQYF. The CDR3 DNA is TGTGCCAGCTCACCAACTGTCTCTGCCTACGAGCAGTACTTC. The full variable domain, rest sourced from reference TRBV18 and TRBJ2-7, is NAGVMQNPRHLVRRRGQEARLRCSPMKGHSHVYWYRQLPEEGLKFMVYLQKENIIDESGMPKERFSAEFPKEGPSILRIQQVVRGDSAAYFCASSPTVSAYEQYFGPGTRLTVT.

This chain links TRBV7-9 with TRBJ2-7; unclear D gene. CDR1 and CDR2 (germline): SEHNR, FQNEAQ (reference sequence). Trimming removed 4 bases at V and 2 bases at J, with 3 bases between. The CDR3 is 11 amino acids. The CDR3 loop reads CASSSAYEQYF. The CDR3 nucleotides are TGTGCCAGCAGCTCGGCCTACGAGCAGTACTTC. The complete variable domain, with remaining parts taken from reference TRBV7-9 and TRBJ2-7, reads DTGVSQNPRHKITKRGQNVTFRCDPISEHNRLYWYRQTLGQGPEFLTYFQNEAQLEKSRLLSDRFSAERPKGSFSTLEIQRTEQGDSAMYLCASSSAYEQYFGPGTRLTVT.

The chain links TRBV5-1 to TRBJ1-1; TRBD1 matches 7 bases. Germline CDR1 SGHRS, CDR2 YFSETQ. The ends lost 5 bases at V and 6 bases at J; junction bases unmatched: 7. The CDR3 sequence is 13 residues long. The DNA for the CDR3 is TGCGCCAGCAGGACAGGGTCCGGGGCTGAAGCTTTCTTT. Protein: CASRTGSGAEAFF.

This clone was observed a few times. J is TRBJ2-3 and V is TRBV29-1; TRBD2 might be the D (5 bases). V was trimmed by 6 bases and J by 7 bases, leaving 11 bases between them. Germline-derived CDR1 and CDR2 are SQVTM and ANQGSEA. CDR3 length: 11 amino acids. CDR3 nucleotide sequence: TGCAGCGTCATAGGACTGTATACGCAGTATTTT. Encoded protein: CSVIGLYTQYF.

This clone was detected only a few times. As DNA, the CDR3 is TGTGCCAGCAGCCGGAGGGGAGGGGGAGAGACCCAGTACTTC. Translating it yields CASSRRGGGETQYF. This chain links TRBV7-2 with TRBJ2-5; D is perhaps TRBD2 (7 bases). Germline V gene sequence: CDR1 SGHTA, CDR2 FQGNSA. CDR3 length equals 14 residues. The V gene lost 5 bases and the J gene lost 4 bases, with 14 bases spanning the gap.

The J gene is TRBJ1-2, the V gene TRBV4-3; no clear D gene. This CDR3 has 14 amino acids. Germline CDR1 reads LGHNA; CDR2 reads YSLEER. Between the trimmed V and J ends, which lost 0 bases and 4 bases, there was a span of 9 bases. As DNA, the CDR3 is TGCGCCAGCAGCCAAGATCGGACCTCCTATGGCTACACCTTC. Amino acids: CASSQDRTSYGYTF.

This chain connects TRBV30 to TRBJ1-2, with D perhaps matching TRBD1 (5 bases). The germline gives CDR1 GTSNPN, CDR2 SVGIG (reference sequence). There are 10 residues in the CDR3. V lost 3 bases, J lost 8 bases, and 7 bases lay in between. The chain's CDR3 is CAWRKGGYTF. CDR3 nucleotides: TGTGCCTGGAGGAAGGGGGGCTACACCTTC. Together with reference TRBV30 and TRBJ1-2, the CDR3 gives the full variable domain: SQTIHQWPATLVQPVGSPLSLECTVEGTSNPNLYWYRQAAGRGLQLLFYSVGIGQISSEVPQNLSASRPQDRQFILSSKKLLLSDSGFYLCAWRKGGYTFGSGTRLTVV.

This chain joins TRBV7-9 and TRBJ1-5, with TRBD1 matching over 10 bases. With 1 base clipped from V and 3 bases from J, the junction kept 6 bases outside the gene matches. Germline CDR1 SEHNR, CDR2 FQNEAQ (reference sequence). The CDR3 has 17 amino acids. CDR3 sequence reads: CASSLGGGQGFNQPQHF. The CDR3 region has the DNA TGTGCCAGCAGCTTAGGGGGGGGACAGGGGTTCAATCAGCCCCAGCATTTT.

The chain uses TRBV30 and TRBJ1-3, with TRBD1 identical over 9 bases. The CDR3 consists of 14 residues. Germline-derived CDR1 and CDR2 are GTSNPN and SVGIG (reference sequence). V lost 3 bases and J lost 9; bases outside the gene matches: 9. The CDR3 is CAWRGTGFYGTIYF. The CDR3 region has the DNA TGTGCCTGGAGAGGGACAGGGTTTTACGGCACCATATATTTT.

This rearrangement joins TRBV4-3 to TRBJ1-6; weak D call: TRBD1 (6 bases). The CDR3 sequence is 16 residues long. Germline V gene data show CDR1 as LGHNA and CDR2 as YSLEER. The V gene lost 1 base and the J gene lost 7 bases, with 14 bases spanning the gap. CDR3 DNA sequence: TGCGCCAGCAGCCAAGGTGTTGGACAGACCAATTCACCCCTCCACTTT. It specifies CASSQGVGQTNSPLHF.

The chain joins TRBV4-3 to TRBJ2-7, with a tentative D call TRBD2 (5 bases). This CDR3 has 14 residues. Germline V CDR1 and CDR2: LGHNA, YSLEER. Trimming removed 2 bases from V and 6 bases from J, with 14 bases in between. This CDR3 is CASSQTGLGAEQYF. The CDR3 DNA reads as TGCGCCAGCAGCCAAACGGGCCTGGGAGCCGAGCAGTACTTC.

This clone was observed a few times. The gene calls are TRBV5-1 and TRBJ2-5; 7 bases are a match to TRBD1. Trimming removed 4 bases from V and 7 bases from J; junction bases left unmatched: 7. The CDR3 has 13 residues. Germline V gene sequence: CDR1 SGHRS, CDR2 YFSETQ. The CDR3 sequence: CASSLDRFGTQYF. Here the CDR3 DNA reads TGCGCCAGCAGCCTGGACAGGTTCGGGACCCAGTACTTC.

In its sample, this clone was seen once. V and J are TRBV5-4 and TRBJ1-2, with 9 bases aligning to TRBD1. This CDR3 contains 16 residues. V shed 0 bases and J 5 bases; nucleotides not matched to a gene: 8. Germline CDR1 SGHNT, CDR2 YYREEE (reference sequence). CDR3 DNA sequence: TGTGCCAGCAGCTTGGCAGCCCCGGGACAGGGTTATGGCTACACCTTC. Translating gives CASSLAAPGQGYGYTF.

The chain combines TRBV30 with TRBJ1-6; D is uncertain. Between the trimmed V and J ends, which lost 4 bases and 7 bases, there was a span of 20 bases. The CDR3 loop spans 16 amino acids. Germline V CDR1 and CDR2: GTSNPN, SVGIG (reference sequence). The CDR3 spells CAWTFRGAPGNSPLHF. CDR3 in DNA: TGTGCCTGGACGTTTCGCGGCGCCCCAGGAAATTCACCCCTCCACTTT.

The CDR3 region has the DNA TGTGCCAGCAGCTCATCAGGGAATCGCCACGAGCAGTACTTC. Its protein is CASSSSGNRHEQYF. The gene calls are TRBV11-1 and TRBJ2-7; D perhaps matches TRBD1 (5 bases). Germline loops: CDR1 SGHAT, CDR2 FQDESV (reference sequence). Trimming stripped 4 bases from V and 5 bases from J, with 15 bases between. The CDR3 extends over 14 amino acids. Based on the CDR3 plus reference TRBV11-1 and TRBJ2-7, the full variable domain is EAEVAQSPRYKITEKSQAVAFWCDPISGHATLYWYRQILGQGPELLVQFQDESVVDDSQLPKDRFSAERLKGVDSTLKIQPAELGDSAMYLCASSSSGNRHEQYFGPGTRLTVT.

The CDR3 coding sequence is TGCGCCAGCAGCGTGCAACAGGGGATTAATTCACCCCTCCACTTT. Encoded protein: CASSVQQGINSPLHF. The chain recombines TRBV5-1 with TRBJ1-6; 7 bases line up with TRBD1. The CDR3 loop spans 15 amino acids. Trimming at V came to 4 bases and at J to 6 bases, leaving 7 bases not matched to a gene. Germline-derived CDR1 and CDR2 are SGHRS and YFSETQ.

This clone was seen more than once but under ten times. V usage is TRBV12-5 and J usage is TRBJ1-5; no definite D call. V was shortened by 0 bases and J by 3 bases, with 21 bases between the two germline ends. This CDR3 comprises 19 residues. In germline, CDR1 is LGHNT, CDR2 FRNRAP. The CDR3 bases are TGTGCTAGTGGTTTGGTACAAGTAGATCCCAGACGGCCCAATCAGCCCCAGCATTTT. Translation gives CASGLVQVDPRRPNQPQHF.

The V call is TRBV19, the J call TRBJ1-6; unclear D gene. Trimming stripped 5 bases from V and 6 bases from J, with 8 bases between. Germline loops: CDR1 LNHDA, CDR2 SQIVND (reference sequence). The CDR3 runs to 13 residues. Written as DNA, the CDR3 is TGTGCCAGTAGTCCCCGGGTTAATTCACCCCTCCACTTT. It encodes CASSPRVNSPLHF.

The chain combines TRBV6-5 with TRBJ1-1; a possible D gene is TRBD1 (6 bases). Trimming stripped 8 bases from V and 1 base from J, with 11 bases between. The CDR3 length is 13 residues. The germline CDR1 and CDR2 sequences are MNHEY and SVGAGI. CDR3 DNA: TGTGCCAGCGGGGGGCGGTGGAACACTGAAGCTTTCTTT. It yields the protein CASGGRWNTEAFF.

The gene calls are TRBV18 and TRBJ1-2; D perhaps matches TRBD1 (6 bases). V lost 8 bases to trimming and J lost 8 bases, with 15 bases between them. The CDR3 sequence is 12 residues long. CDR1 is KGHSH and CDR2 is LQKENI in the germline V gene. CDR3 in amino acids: CASTNRERGYTF. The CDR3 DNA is TGTGCCAGCACCAACAGGGAAAGGGGCTACACCTTC.

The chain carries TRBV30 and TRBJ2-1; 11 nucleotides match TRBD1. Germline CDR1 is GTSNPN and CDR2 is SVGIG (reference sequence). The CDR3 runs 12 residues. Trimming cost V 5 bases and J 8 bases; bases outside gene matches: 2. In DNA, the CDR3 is TGTGCCTGGGGACAGGGGGCCGATGAGCAGTTCTTC. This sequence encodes CAWGQGADEQFF.

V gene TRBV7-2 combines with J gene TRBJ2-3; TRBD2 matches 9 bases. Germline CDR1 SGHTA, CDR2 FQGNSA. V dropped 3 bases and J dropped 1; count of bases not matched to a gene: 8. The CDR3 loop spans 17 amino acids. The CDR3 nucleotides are TGTGCCAGCAGCTTCCTTCCAGCGGGGGGCCGCACAGATACGCAGTATTTT. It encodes CASSFLPAGGRTDTQYF.

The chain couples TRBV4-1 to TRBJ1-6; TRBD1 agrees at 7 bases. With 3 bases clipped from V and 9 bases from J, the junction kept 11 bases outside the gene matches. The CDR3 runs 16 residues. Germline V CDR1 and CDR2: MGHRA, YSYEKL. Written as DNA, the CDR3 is TGCGCCAGCAGCCAGAGGGACAGAATTCTCGGTTCACCCCTCCACTTT. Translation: CASSQRDRILGSPLHF.